Below, 22 T cell receptor beta chains from the same sample are listed, as sequenced in a study of T cells in Graves' hyperthyroidism and ophthalmopathy (dated by TCRdb to the late 2010s). Receptor amplification or capture employed multiplex PCR. TCRdb records Illumina HiSeq 2000 as the sequencer. The TCR beta CDR3 regions were amplified from the RNA transcripts. The first round of RT-PCR for the TCR CDR3 was performed with the HTBI primer set and the Qiagen OneStep RT-PCR kit. TCRdb redid the processing of the public reads, applying fastp at Q25 and MiXCR, and retained in-frame beta chains. Rows matching on CDR3 protein sequence are summarized as one entry with the most common DNA and genes. The sample table shows 620,000 or so distinct CDR3 sequences, and approximately 14% are seen once. Together, the top ten hold about an eighth of the sample. Specimen: blood. All receptors come from a woman in her forties or fifties with Graves' ophthalmopathy.

The chain carries TRBV7-9 and TRBJ1-5, with a tentative D call TRBD1 (5 bases). The CDR3 spans 15 residues. V lost 2 bases and J lost 0, with 8 bases in between. In germline, CDR1 is SEHNR, CDR2 FQNEAQ (reference sequence). CDR3 sequence (DNA): TGTGCCAGCAGCTTATACGGGGGTAGCAATCAGCCCCAGCATTTT. Amino acids: CASSLYGGSNQPQHF. Combining the CDR3 with reference TRBV7-9 and TRBJ1-5 gives the whole variable domain DTGVSQNPRHKITKRGQNVTFRCDPISEHNRLYWYRQTLGQGPEFLTYFQNEAQLEKSRLLSDRFSAERPKGSFSTLEIQRTEQGDSAMYLCASSLYGGSNQPQHFGDGTRLSIL.

The rearrangement links TRBV3-1 to TRBJ2-3; 10 bases are a match to TRBD2. The CDR3 is 17 amino acids. Germline V gene data show CDR1 as LGHDT and CDR2 as YNNKEL (reference sequence). The V and J ends lost 1 base and 3 bases, in that order; junction bases with no gene match: 7. The CDR3 coding sequence is TGTGCCAGCAGCCAAGTGGCTAGCGGGAGAGGAACAGATACGCAGTATTTT. Residues: CASSQVASGRGTDTQYF.

Comment on this clonotype: Just one base apart from a much larger clone, this may be a read error. The chain recombines TRBV18 with TRBJ2-1; the D is unclear. Per germline, CDR1 KGHSH and CDR2 LQKENI. This CDR3 spans 17 amino acids. DNA of the CDR3: TGTGTCAGCTCACTCGCGGCTCATCAGAGCTCCTACAATGAGCAGTTCTTC. Protein sequence: CVSSLAAHQSSYNEQFF.

The chain recombines TRBV19 with TRBJ2-7; the match to TRBD2 covers 11 bases. J lost 6 bases, V lost 4 bases, and 5 bases had no gene match. The CDR3 runs 14 residues. Germline V CDR1 and CDR2: LNHDA, SQIVND (reference sequence). In nucleotides, the CDR3 is TGTGCCAGTAGTAGGACTAGCGGGCGCCGCGAGCAGTACTTC. This encodes CASSRTSGRREQYF.

The rearrangement links TRBV25-1 to TRBJ2-5, with D perhaps matching TRBD2 (6 bases). Germline V CDR1 and CDR2: MGHDK, SYGVNS. The V gene lost 0 bases and the J gene lost 5 bases, with 25 bases spanning the gap. This CDR3 has 19 residues. The CDR3 loop reads CASSEYTGSGGRIGETQYF. In nucleotides, the CDR3 is TGTGCCAGCAGTGAATATACAGGTTCCGGAGGGAGGATAGGGGAGACCCAGTACTTC. Together with reference TRBV25-1 and TRBJ2-5, the CDR3 gives the full variable domain: EADIYQTPRYLVIGTGKKITLECSQTMGHDKMYWYQQDPGMELHLIHYSYGVNSTEKGDLSSESTVSRIRTEHFPLTLESARPSHTSQYLCASSEYTGSGGRIGETQYFGPGTRLLVL.

V and J are TRBV7-2 and TRBJ2-7, with 10 bases identical to TRBD2. With V trimmed by 8 bases and J by 0 bases, 7 bases remained unmatched. Germline values: CDR1 SGHTA, CDR2 FQGNSA. This CDR3 spans 15 amino acids. The CDR3 sequence: CASGKSSGSSYEQYF. CDR3 DNA: TGTGCCAGCGGGAAATCTAGCGGGAGCTCCTACGAGCAGTACTTC.

The CDR3 bases are TGTGCCAGCAGTAATGCCCACGAGCAGTACTTC. Translating it yields CASSNAHEQYF. The chain couples TRBV9 to TRBJ2-7; no firm D call. Deletions cut 5 bases from V and 5 bases from J, with 8 bases between. Germline V gene data show CDR1 as SGDLS and CDR2 as YYNGEE. CDR3 size: 11 residues.

This clonotype showed up many times. This rearrangement joins TRBV27 to TRBJ1-1; 8 bases map to TRBD1. The CDR3 contains 16 residues. V trimming: 7 bases; J trimming: 1 base; junction bases outside the gene matches: 11. Germline CDR1 and CDR2: MNHEY and SMNVEV (reference sequence). CDR3 residues: CASKLRGQGRNTEAFF. As DNA, the CDR3 is TGTGCCAGCAAATTAAGAGGACAGGGCCGGAACACTGAAGCTTTCTTT.

This clonotype was seen at least ten times. The V gene is TRBV28, the J gene TRBJ2-5; D unresolved. V was shortened by 4 bases and J by 4 bases, with 7 bases between the two germline ends. The CDR3 is 12 residues long. Germline CDR1 is MDHEN and CDR2 is SYDVKM. The CDR3 loop is CASSWIGETQYF. The DNA for the CDR3 is TGTGCCAGCAGTTGGATTGGAGAGACCCAGTACTTC.

This clonotype appeared many times. The chain has TRBV4-1 and TRBJ2-2; D might be TRBD2 (5 bases). Germline-derived CDR1 and CDR2 are MGHRA and YSYEKL. The CDR3 extends over 14 amino acids. The germline V and J ends were trimmed by 1 base and 5 bases, with 8 bases remaining between them. CDR3 sequence: CASSQVGGTGELFF. In nucleotides, the CDR3 is TGCGCCAGCAGCCAAGTCGGAGGTACCGGGGAGCTGTTTTTT.

There are a few counts of this clonotype. The chain carries TRBV2 and TRBJ2-5; D gene uncertain. Per the germline V gene, CDR1 is SNHLY and CDR2 is FYNNEI. Trimming pared 7 bases from V and 3 bases from J, leaving 12 bases between. CDR3 length: 13 amino acids. The CDR3, as DNA: TGTGCCAGCACCCGACTCCAAGAAGAGACCCAGTACTTC. Encoded protein: CASTRLQEETQYF.

This clonotype was found many times. CDR3 in amino acids: CASSSADRSTDTQYF. The CDR3 region has the DNA TGTGCCAGCAGTAGTGCGGACCGTAGCACAGATACGCAGTATTTT. The rearrangement uses TRBV28 and TRBJ2-3; no definite D call. The germline CDR1 and CDR2 sequences are MDHEN and SYDVKM. This CDR3 spans 15 amino acids. Trimming stripped 5 bases from V and 0 bases from J, with 12 bases between.

This chain joins TRBV13 and TRBJ2-7; 10 bases match TRBD2. The CDR3 runs to 18 residues. Germline CDR1 PRHDT, CDR2 FYEKMQ (reference sequence). The trim removed 3 bases at V and 6 bases at J, leaving 17 bases unmatched. This CDR3 is CASSLSQGISGRFSEQYF. The CDR3, as DNA: TGTGCCAGCAGCTTGAGTCAGGGCATTAGCGGGAGGTTCAGCGAGCAGTACTTC.

This clonotype was seen ten or more times. V usage is TRBV15 and J usage is TRBJ2-3; 15 bases match TRBD2. CDR3 length equals 18 residues. Per germline, CDR1 LNHNV and CDR2 YYDKDF (reference sequence). Trimming removed 3 bases from V and 7 bases from J; junction bases left unmatched: 11. The CDR3 loop reads CATSRAPGLAGGGNTQYF. The CDR3 nucleotides are TGTGCCACCAGCAGGGCTCCGGGACTAGCGGGAGGAGGGAATACGCAGTATTTT.

This clonotype turned up a few times. The chain uses TRBV7-3 and TRBJ1-1; weak D call: TRBD1 (6 bases). CDR1 SGHTA and CDR2 FQGTGA come from the germline V gene. The V end was cut by 2 bases, the J end by 2 bases, with 18 bases between. There are 17 residues in the CDR3. The CDR3 DNA is TGTGCCAGCAGCTTAGCAGGGGCGCGATTAATTAACACTGAAGCTTTCTTT. Residues: CASSLAGARLINTEAFF.

This clonotype was picked up many times. The rearrangement links TRBV7-6 to TRBJ1-1; TRBD1 matches 9 bases. The J segment lost 8 bases and the V segment lost 1 base, leaving 8 bases of the junction unmatched. Germline values: CDR1 SGHVS, CDR2 FNYEAQ. The CDR3 has 15 amino acids. The CDR3 sequence: CASSLDDRGNLEAFF. The CDR3 coding sequence is TGTGCCAGCAGCTTAGACGACAGGGGGAACCTCGAAGCTTTCTTT.

This clonotype showed up many times. The chain uses TRBV6-2 or TRBV6-3 and TRBJ2-7, with D perhaps assigned TRBD1 or TRBD2 (6 bases each). The CDR3 loop spans 14 amino acids. V lost 6 bases and J 3 bases, leaving 15 bases between the germline ends. Germline-derived CDR1 and CDR2 are MNHEY and SVGEGT. CDR3 sequence: CASREGGRIYEQYF. CDR3 in DNA: TGTGCCAGCAGGGAGGGGGGCCGGATCTACGAGCAGTACTTC.

This clonotype was detected many times. The CDR3 nucleotides read TGTGCCAGCAGTTTTGGGGATCAGCCCCAGCATTTT. Amino acid sequence: CASSFGDQPQHF. V and J are TRBV12-3 or TRBV12-4 and TRBJ1-5; D uncertain. The germline V and J ends were trimmed by 3 bases and 5 bases, with 5 bases remaining between them. This CDR3 has 12 residues.

This sequence joins TRBV9 and TRBJ1-1, with D perhaps matching TRBD1 (5 bases). CDR1 SGDLS and CDR2 YYNGEE come from the germline V gene. This CDR3 comprises 15 residues. V was shortened by 3 bases and J by 0 bases, with 12 bases between the two germline ends. For the CDR3, the DNA is TGTGCCAGCAGCGGAACCGGGACCCTGAACACTGAAGCTTTCTTT. Protein: CASSGTGTLNTEAFF. Together with reference TRBV9 and TRBJ1-1, the CDR3 gives the full variable domain: DSGVTQTPKHLITATGQRVTLRCSPRSGDLSVYWYQQSLDQGLQFLIQYYNGEERAKGNILERFSAQQFPDLHSELNLSSLELGDSALYFCASSGTGTLNTEAFFGQGTRLTVV.

In its sample, this clonotype was seen many times. The chain is built from TRBV2 and TRBJ2-1; D is ambiguous. Germline-derived CDR1 and CDR2 are SNHLY and FYNNEI. The length of the CDR3 is 14 residues. V was shortened by 7 bases and J by 0 bases, with 10 bases between the two germline ends. CDR3 nucleotides: TGTGCCAGCAAGTCAGCGAACTCCTACAATGAGCAGTTCTTC. This codes for CASKSANSYNEQFF.

This clonotype was counted ten times or more. CDR3 nucleotides: TGTGCCAGCAGCTTAGAGTTACGGGGGAACAATGAGCAGTTCTTC. Translation gives CASSLELRGNNEQFF. V and J are TRBV11-1 and TRBJ2-1; the D gene is possibly TRBD2 (6 bases). CDR1 SGHAT and CDR2 FQDESV come from the germline V gene (reference sequence). Trimming took off 1 base at V and 5 bases at J, with 12 bases between the two ends. The CDR3 loop spans 15 amino acids.

This clonotype was detected only a few times. V gene TRBV4-3 combines with J gene TRBJ2-2, with D tentatively TRBD2 (6 bases). The CDR3 is made up of 15 amino acids. V was trimmed by 0 bases and J by 7 bases, leaving 12 bases between them. Germline CDR1 LGHNA, CDR2 YSLEER. The CDR3 region is CASSQERELFGELFF. CDR3 DNA: TGCGCCAGCAGCCAAGAGCGGGAACTTTTCGGGGAGCTGTTTTTT.